Below are 24 T cell receptor beta chains sequenced from a single sample in a study of blood T cell repertoires in COVID-19. Libraries were prepared by immunoSEQ multiplex PCR; TCRdb keeps only in-frame clonotypes and omits some of them. Among roughly 150,000 clones listed, more than 80% were seen once. The sequencing input was peripheral blood. The receptor set was obtained from a young man with COVID-19, enrolled during active disease.

V is TRBV9 and J is TRBJ1-5; D possibly corresponds to TRBD1 (6 bases). V shed 3 bases and J shed 7 bases, with 14 bases lying between them. Looked up from germline, CDR1 is SGDLS and CDR2 is YYNGEE. The CDR3 is 14 amino acids. The CDR3 bases are TGTGCCAGCAGCGGCGAAGGGGGTCGGCAGCCCCAGCATTTT. Encoded protein: CASSGEGGRQPQHF.

The chain has TRBV19 and TRBJ2-1; possible D gene TRBD1, 6 bases. This CDR3 contains 15 residues. In germline, CDR1 is LNHDA, CDR2 SQIVND (reference sequence). Trimming took off 5 bases at V and 7 bases at J, with 18 bases between the two ends. This chain's CDR3 is CASSAPGQSRNEQFF. DNA for the CDR3: TGTGCCAGTAGTGCGCCGGGACAAAGTAGGAATGAGCAGTTCTTC.

The J gene is TRBJ2-7, the V gene TRBV10-3; unclear D gene. Looked up from germline, CDR1 is ENHRY and CDR2 is SYGVKD. V was pared by 0 bases and J by 1 base, with 4 bases between. The CDR3 is 13 residues long. The CDR3, as DNA: TGTGCCATCAGTGAGTCGGCTTCCTACGAGCAGTACTTC. It yields the protein CAISESASYEQYF.

The chain uses TRBV6-5 and TRBJ1-6; D unclear. Trimming stripped 2 bases from V and 10 bases from J, with 18 bases between. Germline CDR1 is MNHEY and CDR2 is SVGAGI. The CDR3 loop spans 16 amino acids. This CDR3 is CASSYSVRTGGSPLHF. Here the CDR3 DNA reads TGTGCCAGCAGTTACAGTGTCAGGACGGGAGGATCACCCCTCCACTTT.

The sample holds one count of this clone. The chain carries TRBV11-2 and TRBJ2-7; D is perhaps TRBD2 (7 bases). The ends were cut back, 5 bases at V and 4 bases at J, with 21 bases in the middle. Germline V gives CDR1 SGHAT, CDR2 FQNNGV. The CDR3 covers 16 residues. The CDR3 region is CASSQARGAEGYEQYF. CDR3 bases: TGTGCCAGCAGCCAGGCCCGGGGGGCAGAAGGGTACGAGCAGTACTTC.

The chain links TRBV7-9 to TRBJ2-5; TRBD1 agrees at 8 bases. The germline CDR1 and CDR2 sequences are SEHNR and FQNEAQ (reference sequence). Trimming took 4 bases from V and 5 from J; bases not matched to a gene: 12. CDR3 length: 16 residues. This chain's CDR3 is CASSSPRTRGLETQYF. The CDR3 coding sequence is TGTGCCAGCAGCTCCCCCCGAACCAGGGGGCTGGAGACCCAGTACTTC.

The chain couples TRBV19 to TRBJ2-1, with 7 bases fitting TRBD2. The germline V gene has CDR1 LNHDA and CDR2 SQIVND (reference sequence). V trimming: 2 bases; J trimming: 7 bases; junction bases outside the gene matches: 11. This CDR3 has 16 amino acids. The CDR3 DNA reads as TGTGCCAGTAGTATATTAAGGGAGGGCCTTGGAAATGAGCAGTTCTTC. This encodes CASSILREGLGNEQFF.

This clone was observed a few times. V is TRBV6-5 and J is TRBJ2-5; D ambiguous. The ends were cut back, 0 bases at V and 1 base at J, with 6 bases in the middle. The CDR3 contains 14 residues. Germline V CDR1 and CDR2: MNHEY, SVGAGI. The CDR3 here is CASSYSAGQETQYF. CDR3 DNA: TGTGCCAGCAGTTACTCGGCAGGCCAAGAGACCCAGTACTTC.

This clone was detected only once. The rearrangement joins TRBV27 to TRBJ1-2, with 7 positions matching TRBD1. From germline, CDR1 is MNHEY and CDR2 SMNVEV (reference sequence). After removal of 1 base from V and 4 bases from J, the junction contained 6 bases not matched to a gene. The CDR3 runs to 15 residues. CDR3 sequence: CASSLYTGASYGYTF. CDR3 nucleotides: TGTGCCAGCAGTTTATATACAGGGGCTAGCTATGGCTACACCTTC.

A note on this clone: The same CDR3 is also encoded by other DNA sequences in this sample. The V call is TRBV19, the J call TRBJ1-5, with D possibly matching TRBD1 (6 bases). With 4 bases removed from V and 7 bases from J, the gap between germline ends came to 11 bases. CDR3 size: 13 residues. Germline-derived CDR1 and CDR2 are LNHDA and SQIVND (reference sequence). CDR3 nucleotides: TGTGCCAGTAGTACATACAGGGACCAGCCCCAGCATTTT. It yields the protein CASSTYRDQPQHF.

V usage is TRBV4-2 and J usage is TRBJ2-7; the D gene is possibly TRBD1 (6 bases). V lost 0 bases and J 7 bases, leaving 13 bases between the germline ends. This CDR3 region has 14 residues. Germline CDR1 is LGHNA and CDR2 is YNFKEQ. CDR3 region: CASSQEIIDREQYF. The CDR3 DNA reads as TGTGCCAGCAGCCAAGAGATAATAGACAGGGAGCAGTACTTC.

The V and J genes are TRBV5-6 and TRBJ2-3; 14 bases map to TRBD2. Germline V CDR1 and CDR2: SGHDT, YYEEEE. The ends lost 0 bases at V and 2 bases at J; junction bases unmatched: 5. The length of the CDR3 is 18 residues. This CDR3 is CASSLAGTSGRITDTQYF. In DNA form, the CDR3 reads TGTGCCAGCAGCTTGGCCGGGACTAGCGGGAGAATCACAGATACGCAGTATTTT.

V and J are TRBV7-2 and TRBJ1-3; tentative D call: TRBD1 (5 bases). The germline V gene has CDR1 SGHTA and CDR2 FQGNSA. V was trimmed by 6 bases and J by 1 base, leaving 16 bases between them. The CDR3 consists of 16 residues. CDR3 in DNA: TGTGCCAGCAGTAGGGACTCCGGAAGATCTGGAAACACCATATATTTT. It translates to CASSRDSGRSGNTIYF.

The V and J genes are TRBV6-5 and TRBJ2-1, with TRBD1 identical over 10 bases. This CDR3 is built from 13 residues. The germline V gene encodes CDR1 MNHEY and CDR2 SVGAGI. V lost 2 bases to trimming and J lost 12 bases; unmatched junction nucleotides: 4. The DNA of the CDR3 is TGTGCCAGCAGTTACGGACAGGGGGTTCGGCAGTTCTTC. Residues: CASSYGQGVRQFF.

The J gene is TRBJ2-7, the V gene TRBV3-1 (or the pseudogene TRBV3-2); 10 nucleotides agree with TRBD1. Germline lookup yields CDR1 LGHDT and CDR2 YNNKEL (reference sequence). Trimming at V came to 3 bases and at J to 4 bases, leaving 3 bases not matched to a gene. The CDR3 length is 14 residues. The CDR3 DNA reads as TGTGCCAGCAGCCAGAGACAGGGGGCTTACGAGCAGTACTTC. Residues: CASSQRQGAYEQYF.

The genes are TRBV30 and TRBJ2-1, with 12 nucleotides matching TRBD2. V shed 2 bases, J shed 4 bases, and the junction held 6 bases outside the gene matches. Germline lookup yields CDR1 GTSNPN and CDR2 SVGIG (reference sequence). The length of the CDR3 is 16 residues. As DNA, the CDR3 is TGTGCCTGGAGTCAAACCGGGACTAGCGGGTACAATGAGCAGTTCTTC. Translating gives CAWSQTGTSGYNEQFF.

Here the CDR3 reads CASSIQTPRTQYF. CDR3 sequence (DNA): TGTGCCAGCAGCATACAGACGCCAAGGACCCAGTACTTC. The V gene is TRBV28, the J gene TRBJ2-5; no clear D. CDR1 is MDHEN, CDR2 SYDVKM, per germline. V was clipped by 6 bases and J by 7 bases, with 15 bases between them. The CDR3 sequence is 13 residues long. The full variable domain, its missing parts supplied by reference TRBV28 and TRBJ2-5, is DVKVTQSSRYLVKRTGEKVFLECVQDMDHENMFWYRQDPGLGLRLIYFSYDVKMKEKGDIPEGYSVSREKKERFSLILESASTNQTSMYLCASSIQTPRTQYFGPGTRLLVL.

This clone is a singleton in its sample. The J gene is TRBJ2-5, the V gene TRBV13; 7 bases line up with TRBD1. CDR1 PRHDT and CDR2 FYEKMQ come from the germline V gene (reference sequence). The CDR3 extends over 12 amino acids. J lost 2 bases, V lost 7 bases, and 1 base had no gene match. The CDR3 spells CASTGQQETQYF. For the CDR3, the DNA is TGTGCCAGCACGGGACAGCAAGAGACCCAGTACTTC. The whole variable domain, remainder taken from reference TRBV13 and TRBJ2-5, is AAGVIQSPRHLIKEKRETATLKCYPIPRHDTVYWYQQGPGQDPQFLISFYEKMQSDKGSIPDRFSAQQFSDYHSELNMSSLELGDSALYFCASTGQQETQYFGPGTRLLVL.

V usage is TRBV9 and J usage is TRBJ2-1, with 11 positions matching TRBD2. The V and J ends lost 4 bases and 10 bases, in that order; junction bases with no gene match: 10. The CDR3 covers 15 residues. CDR1 SGDLS and CDR2 YYNGEE come from the germline V gene. The CDR3 loop reads CASSPGGTSGREQFF. The CDR3 nucleotides are TGTGCCAGCAGCCCTGGGGGGACTAGCGGACGGGAGCAGTTCTTC.

The J gene is TRBJ2-2, the V gene TRBV5-1; D is perhaps TRBD1 (5 bases). Trimming took off 0 bases at V and 8 bases at J, with 14 bases between the two ends. The CDR3 spans 15 residues. Germline values: CDR1 SGHRS, CDR2 YFSETQ. The CDR3 sequence is CASSLGGSPSGELFF. CDR3 nucleotide sequence: TGCGCCAGCAGCTTGGGGGGCAGCCCCTCGGGGGAGCTGTTTTTT.

This chain joins TRBV19 and TRBJ2-3, with 7 positions matching TRBD1. The CDR3 has 15 amino acids. Germline assignment: CDR1 LNHDA and CDR2 SQIVND (reference sequence). The trim removed 0 bases at V and 4 bases at J, leaving 4 bases unmatched. The DNA for the CDR3 is TGTGCCAGTAGTATAGAAGGGGGCAGGTCAGATACGCAGTATTTT. It yields the protein CASSIEGGRSDTQYF.

This clone was observed a handful of times. The DNA for the CDR3 is TGTGCCAGCATTGACTCCCCGAGCTCCTACAATGAGCAGTTCTTC. This gives the protein CASIDSPSSYNEQFF. The chain joins TRBV6-5 to TRBJ2-1; D unclear. V was cut by 7 bases and J by 0 bases, with 13 bases left in between. The CDR3 is 15 residues long. Germline V lookup: CDR1 MNHEY, CDR2 SVGAGI.

The chain uses TRBV4-3 and TRBJ2-7, with 7 bases lining up with TRBD1. V lost 1 base to trimming and J lost 2 bases; unmatched junction nucleotides: 8. Germline V gene sequence: CDR1 LGHNA, CDR2 YSLEER. The CDR3 runs 16 residues. The CDR3 sequence is CASSQGSGTDTYEQYF. DNA of the CDR3: TGCGCCAGCAGCCAAGGGTCCGGGACAGACACCTACGAGCAGTACTTC.

The sample holds one count of this clone. This chain joins TRBV6-2 or TRBV6-3 and TRBJ2-7, with 7 bases aligning to TRBD1. Germline values: CDR1 MNHEY, CDR2 SVGEGT. The CDR3 is made up of 15 amino acids. V shed 2 bases and J 5 bases; nucleotides not matched to a gene: 9. The CDR3 coding sequence is TGTGCCAGCAGTTACAGGGGGCACGCCATCCACGAGCAGTACTTC. Protein product: CASSYRGHAIHEQYF.